One T cell receptor (beta chain) is described in this entry. Germline loops: CDR1 LNHDA, CDR2 SQIVND (reference sequence). The length of the CDR3 is 15 residues. Trimming stripped 1 base from V and 5 bases from J, with 11 bases between. The data originate from a study of shared clonotypes between healthy human individuals. Once extracted for a subset, genomic DNA was divided evenly among several immunoSEQ plates. Sequencing was performed with immunoSEQ multiplex PCR; in TCRdb, only in-frame clones are kept and a portion is missing. The sample holds under 600,000 clones, about 96% seen once. This clonotype originated in a woman in her 30s in good health. This rearrangement joins TRBV19 to TRBJ2-2; D not resolved. Input material: naive CD4+ T cells sorted from blood. Subset in this sample: CD45RA+ positively selected. The CDR3 here is CASSIAVLPTGELFF. CDR3 DNA: TGTGCCAGTAGTATAGCGGTACTACCGACCGGGGAGCTGTTTTTT.